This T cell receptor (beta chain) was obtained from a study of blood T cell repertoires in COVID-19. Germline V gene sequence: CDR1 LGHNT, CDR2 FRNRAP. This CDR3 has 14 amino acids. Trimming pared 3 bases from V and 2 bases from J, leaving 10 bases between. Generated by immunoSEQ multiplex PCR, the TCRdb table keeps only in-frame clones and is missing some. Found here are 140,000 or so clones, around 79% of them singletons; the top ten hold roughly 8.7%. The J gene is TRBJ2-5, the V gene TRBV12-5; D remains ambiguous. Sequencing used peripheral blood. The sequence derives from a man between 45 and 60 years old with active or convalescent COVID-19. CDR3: CASGFGHGQETQYF. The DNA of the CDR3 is TGTGCTAGTGGTTTCGGCCACGGGCAAGAGACCCAGTACTTC.